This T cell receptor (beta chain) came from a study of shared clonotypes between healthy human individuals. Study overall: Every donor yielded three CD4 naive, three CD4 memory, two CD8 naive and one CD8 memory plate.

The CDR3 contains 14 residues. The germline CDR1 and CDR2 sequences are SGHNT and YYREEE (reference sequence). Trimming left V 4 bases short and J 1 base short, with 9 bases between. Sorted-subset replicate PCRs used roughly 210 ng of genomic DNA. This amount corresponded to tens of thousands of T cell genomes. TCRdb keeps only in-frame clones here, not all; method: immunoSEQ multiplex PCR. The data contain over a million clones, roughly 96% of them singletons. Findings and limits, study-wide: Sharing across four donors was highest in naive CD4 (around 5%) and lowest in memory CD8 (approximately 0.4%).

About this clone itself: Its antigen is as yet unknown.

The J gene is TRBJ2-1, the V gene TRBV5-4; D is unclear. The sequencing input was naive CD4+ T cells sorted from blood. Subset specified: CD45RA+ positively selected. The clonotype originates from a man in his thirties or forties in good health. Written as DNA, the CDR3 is TGTGCCAGCAGCCGCTATAGTTCCTACAATGAGCAGTTCTTC. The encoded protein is CASSRYSSYNEQFF.